The rows below give T cell receptor beta chains drawn from one sample of a study of T cell changes during pregnancy in multiple sclerosis. Clones were read by immunoSEQ multiplex PCR, and TCRdb kept only the in-frame ones, dropping some. The table has tens of thousands of clones, 85% to 95% seen once. The material sequenced was peripheral blood, taken in the third trimester of pregnancy. All receptors come from a female donor with multiple sclerosis, enrolled in a pregnancy study. Both conserved end residues are part of each CDR3. Fields, in order: V gene, D gene, J gene, clone size, CDR3 DNA, CDR3 protein. The D gene is left open where the match is weak. Not all rows give a size; the values are once, few, many and, for expanded clones, a class.

TRBV11-2	TRBD2	TRBJ2-5	NA	TGTGCCAGCAGCTCTAGCGGGGGTCTGGAGACCCAGTACTTC	CASSSSGGLETQYF
TRBV10-3	NA	TRBJ2-7	NA	TGTGCCAACGGCGGGGAAGGAGGTGGCGAGCAGTACTTC	CANGGEGGGEQYF
TRBV2	TRBD1	TRBJ2-7	NA	TGTGCCAGCGGACCGGGACAGGGGGTCTCCGAGCAGTACTTC	CASGPGQGVSEQYF
TRBV13	TRBD2	TRBJ2-3	NA	TGTGCCAGCAGCCAAACGCTCTCGGCGGGGGCAGATACGCAGTATTTT	CASSQTLSAGADTQYF
TRBV11-2	NA	TRBJ1-2	NA	TGTGCCAGCAGCTTAGGGGACATCAGCTATGGCTACACCTTC	CASSLGDISYGYTF
TRBV10-3	NA	TRBJ2-1	NA	TGTGCCATCAGTGAGTGGAGCTCCTACAATGAGCAGTTCTTC	CAISEWSSYNEQFF
TRBV6-1	NA	TRBJ2-7	NA	TGTGCCAGCAGCTACCGGGAGTCCTACGAGCAGTACTTC	CASSYRESYEQYF
TRBV9	TRBD1	TRBJ2-7	NA	TGTGCCAGCAGCGTAGGGACAGGGGGCCACGAGCAGTACTTC	CASSVGTGGHEQYF
TRBV7-9	NA	TRBJ2-7	NA	TGTGCCAGCAGCTCTCCGGGATTCGAAACCTACGAGCAGTACTTC	CASSSPGFETYEQYF
TRBV19	NA	TRBJ2-3	NA	TGTGCCAGTAGTACGGCGGGCGGGATCACAGATACGCAGTATTTT	CASSTAGGITDTQYF
TRBV18	TRBD2	TRBJ2-4	NA	TGTGCCAGCTCACTCAAAGGGACTAGCGGGATTAACATTCAGTACTTC	CASSLKGTSGINIQYF
TRBV4-2	TRBD1	TRBJ1-3	NA	TGTGCCAGCAGCTGGGGGACAGCTGGAAACACCATATATTTT	CASSWGTAGNTIYF
TRBV6-1	TRBD1	TRBJ2-7	NA	TGTGCCAGCACCCCGAAAGGGACAGGGTCTGGCGAGCAGTACTTC	CASTPKGTGSGEQYF
TRBV5-5	NA	TRBJ1-3	NA	TGTGCCAGCGCCCCGACATTCTCTGGAAACACCATATATTTT	CASAPTFSGNTIYF
TRBV30	TRBD2	TRBJ2-1	once	TGTGCCCTGGGGACTAGCGGATGGAATGAGCAGTTCTTC	CALGTSGWNEQFF
TRBV5-5	TRBD2	TRBJ2-3	NA	TGTGCCAGCAGCGCGCCCGGGACTAGCGTCGGAGATACGCAGTATTTT	CASSAPGTSVGDTQYF
TRBV10-1	NA	TRBJ2-7	NA	TGCGCCAGCAGTACCGACAGGAGCTTTTACTACGAGCAGTACTTC	CASSTDRSFYYEQYF
TRBV27	NA	TRBJ2-2	NA	TGTGCCAGCAGTTTATTTTCCGGCACCGGGGAGCTGTTTTTT	CASSLFSGTGELFF
TRBV19	NA	TRBJ2-7	NA	TGTGCCAGTAGTATAGGACCCCCGGACAGCACCTACGAGCAGTACTTC	CASSIGPPDSTYEQYF
TRBV25-1	NA	TRBJ1-2	NA	TGTGCCAGCAGTGAATTAGGGGTAGGGGTCTCCTATGGCTACACCTTC	CASSELGVGVSYGYTF
TRBV19	NA	TRBJ1-5	NA	TGTGCCAGTAGTGACGCGGGCAATCAGCCCCAGCATTTT	CASSDAGNQPQHF
TRBV9	NA	TRBJ2-3	NA	TGTGCCAGCAGCGTAGGGGGGGTGGGCACAGATACGCAGTATTTT	CASSVGGVGTDTQYF
TRBV28	NA	TRBJ1-1	once	TGTGCCAGCAGTTTGTTGGGGGCCGGCACTGAAGCTTTCTTT	CASSLLGAGTEAFF
TRBV5-6	TRBD1	TRBJ1-2	NA	TGTGCCAGCAGAACGACAGGGGGCGCCGAGGTCTACACCTTC	CASRTTGGAEVYTF
TRBV19	TRBD2	TRBJ2-7	NA	TGTGCCAGCGGACTAGCGGGAGTAAGGGGCGAGCAGTACTTC	CASGLAGVRGEQYF
TRBV27	NA	TRBJ1-1	NA	TGTGCCAGCAGTAATTCAGGGGTATGGACTGAAGCTTTCTTT	CASSNSGVWTEAFF
TRBV7-9	TRBD1	TRBJ2-3	NA	TGTGCCAGCAGCAAGGACAGGGCCGTTCTCTCCCCAGATACGCAGTATTTT	CASSKDRAVLSPDTQYF
TRBV28	NA	TRBJ1-1	NA	TGTGCCAGCAGTTCAGGTGCCCCCACTGAAGCTTTCTTT	CASSSGAPTEAFF
TRBV4-3	NA	TRBJ1-1	NA	TGCGCCAGCAGCCAAGAGTGGGAGGGACTGACTGAAGCTTTCTTT	CASSQEWEGLTEAFF
TRBV5-5	TRBD1	TRBJ1-2	NA	TGTGCCAGCAGCCCTGGGACAGGAATTAGACTCTATGGCTACACCTTC	CASSPGTGIRLYGYTF
TRBV7-9	TRBD1	TRBJ1-5	NA	TGTGCCAGCAGCCAGGATGTTATACAGGGGGCTAGACAGCCCCAGCATTTT	CASSQDVIQGARQPQHF
TRBV10-3	TRBD2	TRBJ2-7	NA	TGTGCCATCAGTGAGTCCCGCTTCACAATGCTAGCGGCCTACGAGCAGTACTTC	CAISESRFTMLAAYEQYF
TRBV7-3	TRBD1	TRBJ1-2	NA	TGTGCCAGCAGCCGAGGGACAGGGGTTCGAGAGCTTCATGGCTACACCTTC	CASSRGTGVRELHGYTF
TRBV7-9	NA	TRBJ2-5	NA	TGTGCCAGCAGTTGGACAGCCCAAGAGACCCAGTACTTC	CASSWTAQETQYF
TRBV7-2	NA	TRBJ2-7	once	TGTGCCAGCAGCTTAGAGTCTTTGAGACTACGTCCCTACGAGCAGTACTTC	CASSLESLRLRPYEQYF
TRBV15	TRBD1	TRBJ2-7	NA	TGTGCCACCAGCGGACCCCGACAGGGTCGGTCCTACGAGCAGTACTTC	CATSGPRQGRSYEQYF
TRBV5-8	NA	TRBJ1-5	NA	TGTGCCAGCAGCCGGGCCGCGGGGCTTCGTTTCGATCAGCCCCAGCATTTT	CASSRAAGLRFDQPQHF
TRBV27	NA	TRBJ2-7	NA	TGTGCCAGCAGTTTAGAGGGCTACGAGCAGTACTTC	CASSLEGYEQYF
TRBV2	TRBD2	TRBJ2-3	NA	TGTGCCAGCAGTGGCAGGAGGACTAGCGGTGTGTCTAGCACAGATACGCAGTATTTT	CASSGRRTSGVSSTDTQYF
TRBV30	NA	TRBJ1-2	NA	TGTGCCTGGGCCCGTGTTACGGCTAACTATGGCTACACCTTC	CAWARVTANYGYTF
TRBV11-2	NA	TRBJ1-2	NA	TGTGCCAGCAGCTTAGAAGGGAGTCGGGCCCACCCGTTCTATGGCTACACCTTC	CASSLEGSRAHPFYGYTF
TRBV7-9	NA	TRBJ1-1	NA	TGTGCCAGCAGCTCCCTAGGGGGTTCTCGTGGGAACACTGAAGCTTTCTTT	CASSSLGGSRGNTEAFF
TRBV27	NA	TRBJ2-2	NA	TGTGCCAGCAGTCTCCTAGGGGGACCCACCGGGGAGCTGTTTTTT	CASSLLGGPTGELFF
TRBV4-2	NA	TRBJ1-1	NA	TGTGCCAGCAGCCAAGTAGGGAGCAGGAACACTGAAGCTTTCTTT	CASSQVGSRNTEAFF
TRBV13	TRBD1	TRBJ2-3	NA	TGTGCCAGCAGCTTAAGCACAGGGGGCACAGATACGCAGTATTTT	CASSLSTGGTDTQYF
TRBV5-1	TRBD1	TRBJ2-1	NA	TGCGCCAGCAGCTCCGCACCGGGACAGGGGGCTCCCTACAATGAGCAGTTCTTC	CASSSAPGQGAPYNEQFF
TRBV7-9	TRBD1	TRBJ2-1	NA	TGTGCCAGCAGCTTCGGACAGGGGATTTTCAATGAGCAGTTCTTC	CASSFGQGIFNEQFF
TRBV10-2	NA	TRBJ2-1	NA	TGCGCCGTAGCGGAATCATACAATGAGCAGTTCTTC	CAVAESYNEQFF
TRBV7-6	TRBD2	TRBJ2-5	NA	TGTGCCAGCAGCCCAAGACTAGCCGAAAAGACCCAGTACTTC	CASSPRLAEKTQYF
TRBV14	TRBD2	TRBJ2-7	once	TGTGCCAGCAGCCAAGCTTTGACTAGCGGGTTCTACGAGCAGTACTTC	CASSQALTSGFYEQYF
TRBV27	TRBD2	TRBJ2-7	NA	TGTGCCAGCAGAGCGGGAGAATCTCGGTACGAGCAGTACTTC	CASRAGESRYEQYF
TRBV6-5	NA	TRBJ1-1	NA	TGTGCCAGCAGGCCTTCGGTGTCATTGACTGAAGCTTTCTTT	CASRPSVSLTEAFF
TRBV18	NA	TRBJ2-6	NA	TGTGCCAGCTCACCACAGGGGGTGGCTGGGGCCAACGTCCTGACTTTC	CASSPQGVAGANVLTF